A selection of T cell receptor beta chains follows, all from one sample in a study of T cell responses to AZD1222 COVID-19 vaccine. Method: immunoSEQ multiplex PCR; TCRdb's copy keeps in-frame clones and lacks some. In the table there are under 250,000 clones, approximately 94% of which are singletons. The sample consisted of peripheral blood, taken on day 0 of MenACWY control vaccination. The receptors were sampled from an adult in good health. Each CDR3 is given with its conserved first and last residue. The D gene is left open where the match is weak. Clone size is stated in some rows and not others, as once, few, many or a class when expanded.

TRBJ2-7,NA,TRBV5-5,NA,TGTGCCAGCAGCTTGCAAGTTCGCTCCTACGAGCAGTACTTC,CASSLQVRSYEQYF
TRBJ1-1,NA,TRBV30,NA,TGTGCCTGGAAGCGGACCATGGGGACTGAAGCTTTCTTT,CAWKRTMGTEAFF
TRBJ1-1,NA,TRBV5-1,few,TGCGCCAGCAGGCGAGGGGGAACAGGAATGAACACTGAAGCTTTCTTT,CASRRGGTGMNTEAFF
TRBJ2-1,TRBD1,TRBV7-2,NA,TGTGCCAGCAGCTTTGACAGGGGCTCCTACAATGAGCAGTTCTTC,CASSFDRGSYNEQFF
TRBJ1-2,TRBD1,TRBV19,NA,TGTGCCAGTAGGGGGACAGGCGGGAACTATGGCTACACCTTC,CASRGTGGNYGYTF
TRBJ1-6,NA,TRBV12-3/TRBV12-4,NA,TGTGCCAGCAGTTTTGGGGTGGGGCCCCTCCACTTT,CASSFGVGPLHF
TRBJ2-7,NA,TRBV5-1,NA,TGCGCCAGCAGCTTACGAGGATCCTACGAGCAGTACTTC,CASSLRGSYEQYF
TRBJ1-1,TRBD1,TRBV18,NA,TGTGCCAGCTCACCGGGGACAGGGGGCGGACGGGAAGCTTTCTTT,CASSPGTGGGREAFF
TRBJ2-5,NA,TRBV28,NA,TGTGCCAGCAGTCTTCCCCCGCTAGAGACCCAGTACTTC,CASSLPPLETQYF
TRBJ1-6,TRBD1,TRBV6-4,NA,TGTGCCAGCAGTGAATCCGCAGGGGGAAATTCACCCCTCCACTTT,CASSESAGGNSPLHF
TRBJ1-6,NA,TRBV5-1,NA,TGCGCCAGCAGCTTGGATAGCTCCTATAATTCACCCCTCCACTTT,CASSLDSSYNSPLHF
TRBJ1-5,NA,TRBV19,NA,TGTGCCAGTAGTATGGTTGGGCAGGGCCGGGCTCAGCCCCAGCATTTT,CASSMVGQGRAQPQHF
TRBJ1-2,NA,TRBV9,NA,TGTGCCAGCAGCGTCCAGGGGAACTATGGCTACACCTTC,CASSVQGNYGYTF
TRBJ1-1,NA,TRBV7-3,NA,TGTGCCAGCAGCCCTTCCCCGGGGGGGGCTGAAGCTTTCTTT,CASSPSPGGAEAFF
TRBJ1-2,NA,TRBV3-1/TRBV3-2,NA,TGTGCCAGCAGCCAAGGGAAAGGGGACTATGGCTACACCTTC,CASSQGKGDYGYTF
TRBJ1-4,TRBD1,TRBV5-1,NA,TGCGCCAGCAGCGCCATGACAGGGTCGGGGGAAAAACTGTTTTTT,CASSAMTGSGEKLFF
TRBJ2-1,TRBD1,TRBV28,NA,TGTGCCAGCAGTCAGACGGGACAGGGGGCGATTGAGCAGTTCTTC,CASSQTGQGAIEQFF
TRBJ1-2,TRBD1,TRBV7-9,NA,TGTGCCAGCAGCTTAGCTGGGACAGTAGATGGCTACACCTTC,CASSLAGTVDGYTF
TRBJ1-5,TRBD1,TRBV6-5,NA,TGTGCCAGCAGCGTGGGACAGAGCAATCAGCCCCAGCATTTT,CASSVGQSNQPQHF
TRBJ1-2,NA,TRBV4-2,NA,TGTGCCAGCAGCGGACACCCTGAGAACTATGGCTACACCTTC,CASSGHPENYGYTF
TRBJ2-7,NA,TRBV30,NA,TGTGCCTGGGGTAAAAATCGGGTGTCCTACGAGCAGTACTTC,CAWGKNRVSYEQYF
TRBJ2-5,NA,TRBV28,NA,TGTGCCAGCAGTTTAAGAGGGGGGGCCGGACGACCAAAGACCCAGTACTTC,CASSLRGGAGRPKTQYF
TRBJ1-1,NA,TRBV7-2,NA,TGTGCCAGCAGCTTAAAAGGGGGGGTCACTGAAGCCTTCTTT,CASSLKGGVTEAFF
TRBJ2-3,NA,TRBV5-1,NA,TGCGCCAGCAGCTTGGATTTCACAGATACGCAGTATTTT,CASSLDFTDTQYF
TRBJ2-5,NA,TRBV12-3/TRBV12-4,NA,TGTGCCAGCAGTTCCGGGACATACGAGACCCAGTACTTC,CASSSGTYETQYF
TRBJ1-2,TRBD1,TRBV7-2,NA,TGTGCCAGCAGCTTCTCGGGACAGCGAAACAACTATGGCTACACCTTC,CASSFSGQRNNYGYTF
TRBJ1-1,TRBD1,TRBV10-1,NA,TGCGCCAGCAGTACCCCTTTTAACAGGGGGCGGAACACTGAAGCTTTCTTT,CASSTPFNRGRNTEAFF
TRBJ1-6,TRBD1,TRBV4-3,NA,TGCGCCAGCAGCAACCGGGACAGGGCTTCACCCCTCCACTTT,CASSNRDRASPLHF
TRBJ1-1,NA,TRBV19,once,TGTGCCAGTGCTCTCTCCGGAACGAACACTGAAGCTTTCTTT,CASALSGTNTEAFF
TRBJ1-2,TRBD1,TRBV2,NA,TGTGCCAGCAGTGGGGGTACAGGGGACTATGGCTACACCTTC,CASSGGTGDYGYTF
TRBJ1-2,TRBD1,TRBV2,NA,TGTGCCAGCAGTTTAACAGGGGGCGCTTCTAACTATGGCTACACCTTC,CASSLTGGASNYGYTF
TRBJ1-1,NA,TRBV19,once,TGTGCCAGTAAAGTCTCCCTGAACACTGAAGCTTTCTTT,CASKVSLNTEAFF
TRBJ1-5,TRBD1,TRBV6-5,NA,TGTGCCAGCCTTGACAGGGTTAGTCAGCCCCAGCATTTT,CASLDRVSQPQHF
TRBJ1-3,NA,TRBV29-1,NA,TGCAGCGTTGCCCCGACAGGCCCTGGAAACACCATATATTTT,CSVAPTGPGNTIYF
TRBJ1-2,NA,TRBV4-1,NA,TGCGCCAGCAGCCAAGAACGGTTCTATGGCTACACCTTC,CASSQERFYGYTF
TRBJ2-3,TRBD2,TRBV2,once,TGTGCCAGCAGTGGAGGGACTAGCACCCACTCAGATACGCAGTATTTT,CASSGGTSTHSDTQYF
TRBJ2-7,NA,TRBV30,once,TGTGCCTGGAAAAGGGGCCCGGGCTCCTACGAGCAGTACTTC,CAWKRGPGSYEQYF
TRBJ1-6,TRBD1,TRBV6-6,NA,TGTGCCAGCAGTTATGGGACAGGGGATAATTCACCCCTCCACTTT,CASSYGTGDNSPLHF
TRBJ2-7,NA,TRBV6-6,NA,TGTGCCAGCAGTATACTCGGACGGTACGAGCAGTACTTC,CASSILGRYEQYF
TRBJ1-2,NA,TRBV3-1/TRBV3-2,NA,TGTGCCAGCAGCAACGGCGGAGGGACGGGCTACACCTTC,CASSNGGGTGYTF
TRBJ1-5,NA,TRBV28,NA,TGTGCCAGCAGATCTACAGGTCAGCCCCAGCATTTT,CASRSTGQPQHF
TRBJ2-1,TRBD2,TRBV25-1,NA,TGTGCCAGCAGTGAATCCAGGACTAGCGGGGGGAATGAGCAGTTCTTC,CASSESRTSGGNEQFF
TRBJ1-5,NA,TRBV6-5,NA,TGTGCCAGCAGTTACCGCGTTAATAGCAATCAGCCCCAGCATTTT,CASSYRVNSNQPQHF
TRBJ2-3,NA,TRBV28,NA,TGTGCCAGCAGTGTTATCTCTAGCACAGATACGCAGTATTTT,CASSVISSTDTQYF
TRBJ2-5,TRBD2,TRBV11-3,NA,TGTGCCAGCAGCTTGGGGGCGGGGGGTCTCGGCGGAGAGACCCAGTACTTC,CASSLGAGGLGGETQYF
TRBJ1-6,TRBD1,TRBV4-1,NA,TGCGCCAGCAGCCCCTACATGGCCAGGGGGGCGGATTCACCCCTCCACTTT,CASSPYMARGADSPLHF